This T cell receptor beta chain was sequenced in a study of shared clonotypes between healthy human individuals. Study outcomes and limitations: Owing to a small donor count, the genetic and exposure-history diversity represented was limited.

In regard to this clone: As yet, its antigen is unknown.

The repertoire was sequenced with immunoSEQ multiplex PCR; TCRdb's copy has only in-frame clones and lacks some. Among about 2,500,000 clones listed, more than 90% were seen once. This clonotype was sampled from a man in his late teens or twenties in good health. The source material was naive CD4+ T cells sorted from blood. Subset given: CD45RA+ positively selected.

CDR3 amino acids: CASSWKETQYF. CDR3 DNA sequence: TGTGCCAGCAGCTGGAAAGAGACCCAGTACTTC. The V call is TRBV7-9, the J call TRBJ2-5, with no clear D. V was clipped by 4 bases and J by 3 bases, with 3 bases between them. The germline gives CDR1 SEHNR, CDR2 FQNEAQ (reference sequence). The CDR3 has 11 residues.